Below, one T cell receptor (beta chain) is given with its context. The data were taken from a study of shared clonotypes between healthy human individuals. The repertoire was sequenced with immunoSEQ multiplex PCR; TCRdb's copy has only in-frame clones and lacks some. In the table there are hundreds of thousands of clones, almost 97% of which are singletons. CDR1 SGHVS and CDR2 FQNEAQ come from the germline V gene. CDR3 length equals 13 residues. V shed 1 base and J shed 3 bases, with 6 bases lying between them. The clonotype comes from a young woman in good health. This chain joins TRBV7-8 and TRBJ1-1; the D is unclear. The sequenced sample consisted of naive CD4+ T cells sorted from blood. Described subset: CD45RA+ positively selected. The CDR3: CASSLVADTEAFF. CDR3 DNA: TGTGCCAGCAGCTTAGTGGCCGACACTGAAGCTTTCTTT.